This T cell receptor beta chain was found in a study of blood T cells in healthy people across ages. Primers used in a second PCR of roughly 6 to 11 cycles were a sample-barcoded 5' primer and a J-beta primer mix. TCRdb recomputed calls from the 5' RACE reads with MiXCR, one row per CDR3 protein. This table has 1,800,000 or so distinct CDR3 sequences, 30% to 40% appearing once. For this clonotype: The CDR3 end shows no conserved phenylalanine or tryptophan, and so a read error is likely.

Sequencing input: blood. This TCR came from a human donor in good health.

The CDR3 loop is CASSRTVDSYEQYC. As DNA, the CDR3 is TGTGCCAGCAGCCGGACGGTGGATTCCTACGAGCAGTACTGC. The rearrangement joins TRBV27 to TRBJ2-7; D is undetermined. The V gene lost 6 bases and the J gene lost 1 base, with 13 bases spanning the gap. The CDR3 loop spans 14 amino acids. Germline loops: CDR1 MNHEY, CDR2 SMNVEV (reference sequence).